This T cell receptor (beta chain) was sequenced during a study of beta chain features in type 1 diabetes. The CDR3 is made up of 13 amino acids. V was shortened by 1 base and J by 5 bases, with 8 bases between the two germline ends. The germline CDR1 and CDR2 sequences are MGHDK and SYGVNS. This clone came up a few times. Its cognate antigen is unknown. Broader study findings: People with Type 1 diabetes carried modestly yet significantly shorter TCRB CDR3s in all four CD4+ subsets.

As every portion of the isolated RNA was reverse transcribed, the sequencing read expressed TCRB transcripts. An average of approximately 4 million reads was obtained for naive, central memory and regulatory T cell samples. Clones were read by immunoSEQ multiplex PCR, and TCRdb kept only the in-frame ones, dropping some. The sample yields roughly 150,000 clones, roughly 60% seen once. The sequence was collected from a man aged 30-40 years with type 1 diabetes. The V call is TRBV25-1, the J call TRBJ2-5; D gene uncertain. Sequencing used naive CD4+ T cells from blood. The CDR3 loop reads CASSESSMETQYF. CDR3 coding DNA: TGTGCCAGCAGTGAATCCAGCATGGAGACCCAGTACTTC. Full variable domain (remainder filled in from reference TRBV25-1 and TRBJ2-5): EADIYQTPRYLVIGTGKKITLECSQTMGHDKMYWYQQDPGMELHLIHYSYGVNSTEKGDLSSESTVSRIRTEHFPLTLESARPSHTSQYLCASSESSMETQYFGPGTRLLVL.